The clone carrying this T cell receptor beta chain has only a few counts. The antigen is unknown. The data originate from a study of shared clonotypes between healthy human individuals. Notes on the study in general: Few donors limited the genetic and exposure-history diversity represented. The study found lower generation probabilities in non-shared clonotypes than in those shared by all four donors. Incompleteness in sorted-subset sequencing, despite large depth, was shown by rarefaction.

Replicate PCRs from sorted subsets contained around 200 ng DNA, which is roughly 30,000 T cell genomes. Sequenced by immunoSEQ multiplex PCR; TCRdb stores in-frame clones only, minus some. The sample records about 2.4 million clones, more than 80% being singletons. There are 12 residues in the CDR3. V lost 4 bases, J lost 3 bases, and 7 bases lay in between. Germline V lookup: CDR1 SNHLY, CDR2 FYNNEI. Sample: naive CD4+ T cells sorted from blood. Subset defined: CD45RA+ positively selected. The chain employs TRBV2 and TRBJ2-7; unclear D gene. This clonotype was sampled from a man younger than 35 in good health. This chain's CDR3 is CASSAFFYEQYF. Here the CDR3 DNA reads TGTGCCAGCAGTGCCTTTTTCTACGAGCAGTACTTC.